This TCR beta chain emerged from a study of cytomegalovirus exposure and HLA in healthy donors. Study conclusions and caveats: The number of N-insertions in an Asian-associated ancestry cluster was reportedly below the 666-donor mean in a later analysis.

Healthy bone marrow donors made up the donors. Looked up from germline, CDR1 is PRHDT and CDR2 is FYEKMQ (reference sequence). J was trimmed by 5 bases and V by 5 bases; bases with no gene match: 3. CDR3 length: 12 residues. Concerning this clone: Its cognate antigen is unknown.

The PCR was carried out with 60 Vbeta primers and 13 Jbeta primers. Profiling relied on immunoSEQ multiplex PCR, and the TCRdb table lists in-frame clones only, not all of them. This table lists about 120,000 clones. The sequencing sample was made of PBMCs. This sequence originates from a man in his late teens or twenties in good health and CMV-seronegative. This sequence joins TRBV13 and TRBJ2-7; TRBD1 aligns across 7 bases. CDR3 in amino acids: CASSTTGNEQYF. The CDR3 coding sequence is TGTGCCAGCAGCACGACAGGGAACGAGCAGTACTTC.